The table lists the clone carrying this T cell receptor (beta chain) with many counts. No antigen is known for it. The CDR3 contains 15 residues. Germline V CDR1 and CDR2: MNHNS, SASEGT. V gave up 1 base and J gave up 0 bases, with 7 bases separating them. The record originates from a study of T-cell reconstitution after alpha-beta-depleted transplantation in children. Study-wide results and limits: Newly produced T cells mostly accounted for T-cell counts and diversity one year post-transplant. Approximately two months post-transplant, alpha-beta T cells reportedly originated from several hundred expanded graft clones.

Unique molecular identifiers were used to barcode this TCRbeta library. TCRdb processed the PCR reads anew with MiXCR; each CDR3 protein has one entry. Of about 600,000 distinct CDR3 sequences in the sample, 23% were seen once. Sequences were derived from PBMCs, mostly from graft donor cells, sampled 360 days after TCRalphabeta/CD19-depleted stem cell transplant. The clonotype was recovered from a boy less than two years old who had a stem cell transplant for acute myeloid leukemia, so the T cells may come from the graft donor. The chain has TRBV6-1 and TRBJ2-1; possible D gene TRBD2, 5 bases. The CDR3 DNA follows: TGTGCCAGCAGTGAAGGGGAGAGCTCCTACAATGAGCAGTTCTTC. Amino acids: CASSEGESSYNEQFF.